The source of this TCR beta chain is a study of blood T cell repertoires in COVID-19. Study summary: COVID-19 samples, acute and convalescent, were from the United States, Italy and Spain. Nucleic acid was either cDNA or gDNA, and it came from T cells, B-cell-depleted T cells, or PBMCs.

CDR1 is KGHDR and CDR2 is SFDVKD in the germline V gene. The germline V and J ends were trimmed by 5 bases and 6 bases, with 16 bases remaining between them. This CDR3 spans 15 amino acids. In the study's own analysis: Reference gene primers were amplified, and this amplification served to estimate nucleated cell counts. Repertoires were generated with immunoSEQ multiplex PCR, while TCRdb's copy carries only in-frame clones and drops some. V, J and clone size reflect that table, while D and trimming were determined from the DNA. Of about 250,000 clones in the sample, around 80% are singletons; the top ten hold roughly 9.4%. In this sample, this clone turned up once.

The sample consisted of peripheral blood. This TCR was sampled from a middle-aged man with active or convalescent COVID-19. This chain links TRBV24-1 with TRBJ1-5; TRBD1 is a possible D gene (5 bases). DNA for the CDR3: TGTGCCACCAGTGCCGGGGAGGGGCCGGGTCAGCCCCAGCATTTT. Translation gives CATSAGEGPGQPQHF.